This passage covers 14 T cell receptor beta chains from one sample sequenced in a study of T cell responses to AZD1222 COVID-19 vaccine. Clones were read by immunoSEQ multiplex PCR, and TCRdb kept only the in-frame ones, dropping some. The table records under 110,000 clones, less than 90% of them present only once. The sample was peripheral blood, taken on day 0 of AZD1222 vaccination. All receptors derive from an adult in good health.

This clone came up once. V usage is TRBV5-8 and J usage is TRBJ1-5; D is perhaps TRBD1 (5 bases). This CDR3 is built from 14 residues. Per the germline V gene, CDR1 is SGHTS and CDR2 is YDEGEE. V lost 0 bases, J lost 9 bases, and 13 bases lay in between. CDR3 region: CASSLDSPDRPQHF. CDR3 bases: TGTGCCAGCAGCTTGGACTCACCAGACAGGCCCCAGCATTTT.

This chain connects TRBV6-5 to TRBJ2-7; 7 nucleotides match TRBD2. The V gene end was trimmed by 7 bases and the J gene end by 4 bases; junction bases not matched to a gene: 10. The CDR3 runs to 14 residues. CDR1 is MNHEY and CDR2 is SVGAGI in the germline V gene. The CDR3 loop is CASNPLAGPYEQYF. In nucleotides, the CDR3 is TGTGCCAGCAATCCTTTAGCGGGCCCTTACGAGCAGTACTTC.

The rearrangement links TRBV7-9 to TRBJ1-1; D remains ambiguous. From germline, CDR1 is SEHNR and CDR2 FQNEAQ (reference sequence). V shed 11 bases and J shed 4 bases, with 11 bases lying between them. The CDR3 sequence is 11 residues long. CDR3: CAGGRVTEAFF. In DNA form, the CDR3 reads TGTGCCGGAGGGAGGGTCACTGAAGCTTTCTTT.

V is TRBV5-4 and J is TRBJ2-3; 9 bases align to TRBD2. The trim removed 6 bases at V and 1 base at J, leaving 3 bases unmatched. This CDR3 comprises 14 residues. The germline V gene has CDR1 SGHNT and CDR2 YYREEE (reference sequence). The CDR3 DNA reads TGTGCCAGCACGCGGGAGGGGGGCACAGATACGCAGTATTTT. It yields the protein CASTREGGTDTQYF.

This clone was counted a few times. The chain employs TRBV4-1 and TRBJ1-1, with a weak D call TRBD1 (5 bases). CDR1 is MGHRA and CDR2 is YSYEKL in the germline V gene. Deletions cut 5 bases from V and 0 bases from J, with 19 bases between. There are 17 residues in the CDR3. The chain's CDR3 is CASSSMRGPPLNTEAFF. The CDR3 DNA reads as TGCGCCAGCAGCAGTATGCGGGGCCCACCGTTGAACACTGAAGCTTTCTTT.

The J gene is TRBJ1-2, the V gene TRBV5-1, with 7 bases lining up with TRBD1. CDR1 is SGHRS, CDR2 YFSETQ, per germline. The CDR3 has 13 amino acids. V trimming: 2 bases; J trimming: 7 bases; junction bases outside the gene matches: 5. The CDR3 DNA reads as TGCGCCAGCAGCTTCCAGGGGGAGCTTGGCTACACCTTC. Protein product: CASSFQGELGYTF.

This chain links TRBV27 with TRBJ1-2; the match to TRBD1 covers 7 bases. V shed 3 bases and J 8 bases; nucleotides not matched to a gene: 6. Germline CDR1 MNHEY, CDR2 SMNVEV (reference sequence). The CDR3 totals 13 residues. CDR3 bases: TGTGCCAGCAGTTTTGGGCAGGGGGGGGGCTACACCTTC. Encoded protein: CASSFGQGGGYTF.

CDR3 coding DNA: TGTGCCAGCCGGGGACTAGCGGGAGAATCAGAGACCCAGTACTTC. It yields the protein CASRGLAGESETQYF. This rearrangement joins TRBV6-5 to TRBJ2-5, with 14 bases that match TRBD2. The V gene end was trimmed by 8 bases and the J gene end by 4 bases; junction bases not matched to a gene: 6. The germline gives CDR1 MNHEY, CDR2 SVGAGI. CDR3 length equals 15 residues.

The V gene is TRBV5-5, the J gene TRBJ2-1; TRBD2 aligns across 15 bases. CDR1 SGHKS and CDR2 YYEKEE come from the germline V gene (reference sequence). The length of the CDR3 is 19 residues. Losses at the gene ends were 3 bases for V and 0 bases for J; bases not matched to a gene: 7. The CDR3 DNA sequence: TGTGCCAGCAGCTCCGGACTAGCGGGAGGGTTTTTCTCCTACAATGAGCAGTTCTTC. As protein: CASSSGLAGGFFSYNEQFF. Full variable domain (outside the CDR3, taken from reference TRBV5-5 and TRBJ2-1): DAGVTQSPTHLIKTRGQQVTLRCSPISGHKSVSWYQQVLGQGPQFIFQYYEKEERGRGNFPDRFSARQFPNYSSELNVNALLLGDSALYLCASSSGLAGGFFSYNEQFFGPGTRLTVL.

This clone is a singleton in its sample. The CDR3 region is CATSADTYNEQFF. CDR3 nucleotide sequence: TGTGCCACCAGCGCCGACACCTACAATGAGCAGTTCTTC. V is TRBV15 and J is TRBJ2-1, with D hard to call. Germline lookup yields CDR1 LNHNV and CDR2 YYDKDF (reference sequence). The ends were cut back, 5 bases at V and 2 bases at J, with 7 bases in the middle. The CDR3 is 13 amino acids.

The genes are TRBV3-1 (or the pseudogene TRBV3-2) and TRBJ2-7, with TRBD2 identical over 7 bases. V lost 4 bases to trimming and J lost 2 bases; unmatched junction nucleotides: 8. The CDR3 is made up of 15 amino acids. From germline, CDR1 is LGHDT and CDR2 YNNKEL (reference sequence). The chain's CDR3 is CASSLRRRETYEQYF. CDR3 DNA sequence: TGTGCCAGCAGCCTGAGGCGGCGGGAGACCTACGAGCAGTACTTC.

V gene TRBV10-3 combines with J gene TRBJ1-5; possibly TRBD1 for D (6 bases). The CDR3 has 15 amino acids. Trimming removed 6 bases at V and 0 bases at J, with 12 bases between. Germline loops: CDR1 ENHRY, CDR2 SYGVKD. CDR3 DNA: TGTGCCATCAGCTGGGACATCTATAGCAATCAGCCCCAGCATTTT. Its protein is CAISWDIYSNQPQHF.

Notes on this clone: An end of the junction does not agree with germline; a read error may underlie this. V is TRBV28 and J is TRBJ2-7; the D is unclear. There are 11 residues in the CDR3. Germline V gives CDR1 MDHEN, CDR2 SYDVKM. The CDR3 region is CASSSERHSGF. CDR3 sequence (DNA): TGTGCCAGTTCTTCTGAGCGCCATTCCGGGTTC.

The V and J genes are TRBV6-2 or TRBV6-3 and TRBJ2-7, with TRBD2 identical over 10 bases. The V gene's germline CDR1 is MNHEY and CDR2 SVGEGT. CDR3 length: 18 amino acids. V dropped 2 bases and J dropped 5; count of bases not matched to a gene: 15. Here the CDR3 reads CASSYEGSSGSRINEQYF. CDR3 bases: TGTGCCAGCAGTTACGAGGGTTCTAGCGGGAGTCGAATCAACGAGCAGTACTTC.